This TCR beta chain was found in a study of early T cells in non-severe SARS-CoV-2 infection. Trimming removed 0 bases from V and 0 bases from J, with 14 bases in between. CDR1 is DFQATT, CDR2 SNEGSKA, per germline (reference sequence). The CDR3 length is 17 residues. This clonotype was observed a few times. MiXCR, applied by TCRdb to the 5' RACE reads, yields one record per CDR3 protein. The sample lists approximately 45,000 distinct CDR3 sequences, around 6.9% occurring once. V is TRBV20-1 and J is TRBJ1-4; tentatively, D is TRBD1 (6 bases). This sequence originates from an adult who was a healthcare worker with PCR-confirmed SARS-CoV-2 infection or an uninfected control (not recorded which). The source material was whole blood. For the CDR3, the DNA is TGCAGTGCTAGAGAGCTGAGGGGGGCCGCAACTAATGAAAAACTGTTTTTT. Protein: CSARELRGAATNEKLFF.